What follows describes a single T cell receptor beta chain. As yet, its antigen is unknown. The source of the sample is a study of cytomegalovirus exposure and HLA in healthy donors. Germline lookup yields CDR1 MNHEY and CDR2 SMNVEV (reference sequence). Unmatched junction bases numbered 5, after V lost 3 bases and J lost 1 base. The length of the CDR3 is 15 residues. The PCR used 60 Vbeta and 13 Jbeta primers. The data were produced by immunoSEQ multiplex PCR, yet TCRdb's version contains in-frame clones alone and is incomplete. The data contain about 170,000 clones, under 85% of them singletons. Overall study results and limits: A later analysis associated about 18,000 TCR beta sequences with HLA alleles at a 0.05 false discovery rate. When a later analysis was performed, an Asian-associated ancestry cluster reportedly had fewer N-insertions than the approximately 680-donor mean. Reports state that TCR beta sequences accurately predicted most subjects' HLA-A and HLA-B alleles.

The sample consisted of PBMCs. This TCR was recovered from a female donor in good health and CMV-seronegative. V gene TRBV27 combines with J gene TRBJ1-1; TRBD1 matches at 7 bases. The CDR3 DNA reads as TGTGCCAGCAGTTTTGTGGGGACAGAGAACACTGAAGCTTTCTTT. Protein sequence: CASSFVGTENTEAFF.